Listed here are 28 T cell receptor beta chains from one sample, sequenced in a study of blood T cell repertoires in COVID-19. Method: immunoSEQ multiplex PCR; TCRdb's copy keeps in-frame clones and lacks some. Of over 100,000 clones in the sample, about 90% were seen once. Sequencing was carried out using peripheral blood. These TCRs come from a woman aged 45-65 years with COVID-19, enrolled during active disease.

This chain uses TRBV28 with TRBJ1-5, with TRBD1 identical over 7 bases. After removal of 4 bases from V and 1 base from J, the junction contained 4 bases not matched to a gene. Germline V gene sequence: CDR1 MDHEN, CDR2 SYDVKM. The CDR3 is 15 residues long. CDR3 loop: CASSSPGQSNQPQHF. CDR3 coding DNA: TGTGCCAGCAGTTCCCCGGGACAGAGCAATCAGCCCCAGCATTTT.

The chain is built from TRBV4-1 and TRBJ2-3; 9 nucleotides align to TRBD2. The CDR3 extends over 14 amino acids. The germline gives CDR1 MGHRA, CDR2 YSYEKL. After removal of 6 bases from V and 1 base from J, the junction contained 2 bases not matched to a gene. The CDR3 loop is CASRRTSGTDTQYF. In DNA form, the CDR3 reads TGCGCCAGCAGGCGGACTAGCGGCACAGATACGCAGTATTTT.

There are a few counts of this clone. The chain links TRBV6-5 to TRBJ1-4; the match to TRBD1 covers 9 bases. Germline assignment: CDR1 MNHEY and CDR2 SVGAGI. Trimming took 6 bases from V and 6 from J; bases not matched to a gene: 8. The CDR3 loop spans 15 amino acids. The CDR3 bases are TGTGCCAGCAGCCCCTCCCGGACAGGGGATGAAAAACTGTTTTTT. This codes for CASSPSRTGDEKLFF.

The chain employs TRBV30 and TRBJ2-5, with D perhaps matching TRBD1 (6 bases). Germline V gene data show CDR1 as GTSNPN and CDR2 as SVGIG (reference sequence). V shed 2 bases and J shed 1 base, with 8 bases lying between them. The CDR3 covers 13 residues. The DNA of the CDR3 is TGTGCCTGGAGTAGGGGGATCCAAGAGACCCAGTACTTC. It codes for CAWSRGIQETQYF.

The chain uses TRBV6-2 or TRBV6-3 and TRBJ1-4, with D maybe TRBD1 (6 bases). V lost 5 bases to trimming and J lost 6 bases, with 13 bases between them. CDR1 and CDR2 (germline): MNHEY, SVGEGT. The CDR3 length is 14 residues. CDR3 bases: TGTGCCAGCAGTCAGGGGAATTGGGATGAAAAACTGTTTTTT. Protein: CASSQGNWDEKLFF.

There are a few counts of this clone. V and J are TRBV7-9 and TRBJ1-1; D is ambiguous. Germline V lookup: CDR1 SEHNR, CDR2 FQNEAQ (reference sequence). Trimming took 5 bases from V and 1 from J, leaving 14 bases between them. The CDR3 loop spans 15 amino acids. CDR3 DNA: TGTGCCAGCAGCCTCCTAGATGCGGGGAACACTGAAGCTTTCTTT. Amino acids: CASSLLDAGNTEAFF. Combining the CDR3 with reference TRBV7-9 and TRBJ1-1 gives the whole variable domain DTGVSQNPRHKITKRGQNVTFRCDPISEHNRLYWYRQTLGQGPEFLTYFQNEAQLEKSRLLSDRFSAERPKGSFSTLEIQRTEQGDSAMYLCASSLLDAGNTEAFFGQGTRLTVV.

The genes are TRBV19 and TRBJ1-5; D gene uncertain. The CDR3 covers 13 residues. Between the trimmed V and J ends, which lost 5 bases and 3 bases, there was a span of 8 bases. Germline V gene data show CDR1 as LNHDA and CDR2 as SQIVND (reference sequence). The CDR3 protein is CASSVQLNQPQHF. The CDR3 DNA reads TGTGCCAGTAGTGTACAGCTCAATCAGCCCCAGCATTTT.

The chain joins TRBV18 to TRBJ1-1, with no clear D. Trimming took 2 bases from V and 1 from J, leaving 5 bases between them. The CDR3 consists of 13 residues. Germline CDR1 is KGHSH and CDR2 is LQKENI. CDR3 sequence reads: CASSPGQNTEAFF. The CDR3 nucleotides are TGTGCCAGCTCACCAGGCCAGAACACTGAAGCTTTCTTT.

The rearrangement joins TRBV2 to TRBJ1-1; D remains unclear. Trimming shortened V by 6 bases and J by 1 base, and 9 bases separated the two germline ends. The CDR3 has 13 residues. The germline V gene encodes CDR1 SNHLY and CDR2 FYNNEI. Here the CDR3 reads CASRRLGNTEAFF. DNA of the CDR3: TGTGCCAGCAGGCGACTGGGGAACACTGAAGCTTTCTTT. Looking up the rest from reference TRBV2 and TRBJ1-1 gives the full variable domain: EPEVTQTPSHQVTQMGQEVILRCVPISNHLYFYWYRQILGQKVEFLVSFYNNEISEKSEIFDDQFSVERPDGSNFTLKIRSTKLEDSAMYFCASRRLGNTEAFFGQGTRLTVV.

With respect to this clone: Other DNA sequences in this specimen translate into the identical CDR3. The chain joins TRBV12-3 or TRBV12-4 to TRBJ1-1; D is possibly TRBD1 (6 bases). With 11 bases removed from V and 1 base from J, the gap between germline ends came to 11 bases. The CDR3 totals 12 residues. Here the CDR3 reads CASSRGNTEAFF. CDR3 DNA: TGTGCCTCTAGCAGGGGGAACACTGAAGCTTTCTTT.

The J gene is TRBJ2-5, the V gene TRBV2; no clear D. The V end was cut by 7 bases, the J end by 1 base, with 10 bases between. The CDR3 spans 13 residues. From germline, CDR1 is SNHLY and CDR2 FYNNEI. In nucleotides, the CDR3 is TGTGCCAGCACCCTCGAGATCCAAGAGACCCAGTACTTC. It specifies CASTLEIQETQYF.

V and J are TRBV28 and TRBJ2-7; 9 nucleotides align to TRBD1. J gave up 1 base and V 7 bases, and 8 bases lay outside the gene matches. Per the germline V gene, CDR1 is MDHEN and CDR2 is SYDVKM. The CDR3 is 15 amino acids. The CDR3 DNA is TGTGCCAGCACTCCTCGAGGGACAGGGTCCTACGAGCAGTACTTC. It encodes CASTPRGTGSYEQYF. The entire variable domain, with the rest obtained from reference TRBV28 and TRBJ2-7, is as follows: DVKVTQSSRYLVKRTGEKVFLECVQDMDHENMFWYRQDPGLGLRLIYFSYDVKMKEKGDIPEGYSVSREKKERFSLILESASTNQTSMYLCASTPRGTGSYEQYFGPGTRLTVT.

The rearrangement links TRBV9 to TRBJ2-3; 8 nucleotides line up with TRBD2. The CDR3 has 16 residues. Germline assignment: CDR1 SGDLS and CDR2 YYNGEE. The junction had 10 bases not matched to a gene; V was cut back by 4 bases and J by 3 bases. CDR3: CASSPGAGGLTDTQYF. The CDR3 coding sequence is TGTGCCAGCAGCCCAGGGGCGGGGGGCTTGACAGATACGCAGTATTTT. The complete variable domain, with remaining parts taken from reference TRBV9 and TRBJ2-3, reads DSGVTQTPKHLITATGQRVTLRCSPRSGDLSVYWYQQSLDQGLQFLIQYYNGEERAKGNILERFSAQQFPDLHSELNLSSLELGDSALYFCASSPGAGGLTDTQYFGPGTRLTVL.

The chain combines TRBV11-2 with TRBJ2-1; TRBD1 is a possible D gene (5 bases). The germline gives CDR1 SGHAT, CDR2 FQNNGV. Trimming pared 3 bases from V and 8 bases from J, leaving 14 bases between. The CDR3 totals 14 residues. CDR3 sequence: CASSLAPDTHEQFF. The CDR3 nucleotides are TGTGCCAGCAGCTTGGCCCCGGACACCCATGAGCAGTTCTTC.

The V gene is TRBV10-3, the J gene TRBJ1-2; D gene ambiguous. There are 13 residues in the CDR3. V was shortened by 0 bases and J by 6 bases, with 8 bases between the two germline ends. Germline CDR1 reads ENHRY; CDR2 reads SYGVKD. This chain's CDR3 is CAISESMLDGYTF. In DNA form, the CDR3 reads TGTGCCATCAGTGAGTCGATGTTAGATGGCTACACCTTC.

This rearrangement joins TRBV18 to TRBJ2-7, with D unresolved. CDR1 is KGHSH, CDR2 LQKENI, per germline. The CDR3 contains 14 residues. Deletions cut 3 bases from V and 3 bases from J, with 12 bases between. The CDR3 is CASSPMGRNYEQYF. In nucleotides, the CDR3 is TGTGCCAGCTCACCGATGGGCAGAAACTACGAGCAGTACTTC.

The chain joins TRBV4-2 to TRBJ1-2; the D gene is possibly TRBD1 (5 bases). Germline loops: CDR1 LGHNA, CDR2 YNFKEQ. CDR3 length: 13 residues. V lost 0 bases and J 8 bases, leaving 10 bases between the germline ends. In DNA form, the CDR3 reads TGTGCCAGCAGCCAAGATGGAGGGACCGGCTACACCTTC. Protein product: CASSQDGGTGYTF.

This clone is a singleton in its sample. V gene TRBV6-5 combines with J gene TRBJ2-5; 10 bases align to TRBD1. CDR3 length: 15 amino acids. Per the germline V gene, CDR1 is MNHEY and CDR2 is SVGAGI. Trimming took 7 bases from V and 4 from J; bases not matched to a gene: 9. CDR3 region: CASNPFRDRGETQYF. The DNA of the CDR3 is TGTGCCAGCAACCCCTTTCGGGACAGGGGAGAGACCCAGTACTTC.

CDR3 sequence: CASSFSGDYNEQFF. The CDR3 DNA reads as TGTGCCAGCAGCTTTTCGGGGGACTACAATGAGCAGTTCTTC. This sequence joins TRBV6-5 and TRBJ2-1, with TRBD2 as a possible D gene (6 bases). V was trimmed by 6 bases and J by 3 bases, leaving 12 bases between them. The CDR3 contains 14 residues. In germline, CDR1 is MNHEY, CDR2 SVGAGI.

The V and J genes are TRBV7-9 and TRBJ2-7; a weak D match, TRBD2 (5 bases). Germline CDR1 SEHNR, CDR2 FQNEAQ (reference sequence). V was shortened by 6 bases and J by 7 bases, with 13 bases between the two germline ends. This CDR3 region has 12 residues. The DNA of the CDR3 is TGTGCCAGCAGTCCCGACGAGGGAGAGCAGTACTTC. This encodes CASSPDEGEQYF.

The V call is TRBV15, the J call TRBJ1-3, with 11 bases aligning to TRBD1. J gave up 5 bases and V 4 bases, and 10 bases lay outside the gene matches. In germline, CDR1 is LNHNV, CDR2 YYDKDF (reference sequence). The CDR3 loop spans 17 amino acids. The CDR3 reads CATSTGTGGSLRNTIYF. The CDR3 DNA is TGTGCCACCAGCACAGGGACAGGGGGGAGTCTTAGAAACACCATATATTTT.

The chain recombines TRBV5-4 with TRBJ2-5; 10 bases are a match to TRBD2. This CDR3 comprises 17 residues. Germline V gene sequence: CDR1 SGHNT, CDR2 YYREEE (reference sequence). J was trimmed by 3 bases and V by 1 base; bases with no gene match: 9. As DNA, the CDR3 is TGTGCCAGCAGCTTGTATGCTAGCGGGGGCGGGGAAGAGACCCAGTACTTC. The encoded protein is CASSLYASGGGEETQYF.

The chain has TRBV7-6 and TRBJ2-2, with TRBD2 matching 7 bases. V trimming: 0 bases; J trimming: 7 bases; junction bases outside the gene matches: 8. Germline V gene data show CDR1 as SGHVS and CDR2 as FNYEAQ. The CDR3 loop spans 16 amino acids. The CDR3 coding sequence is TGTGCCAGCAGCTTAGCTGCGGGGGTGGCTAGCGGGGAGCTGTTTTTT. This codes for CASSLAAGVASGELFF.

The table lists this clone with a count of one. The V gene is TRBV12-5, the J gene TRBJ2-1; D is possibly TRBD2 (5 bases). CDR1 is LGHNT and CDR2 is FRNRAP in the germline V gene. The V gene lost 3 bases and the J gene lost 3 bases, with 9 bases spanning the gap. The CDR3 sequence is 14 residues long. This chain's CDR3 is CASGLEGFYNEQFF. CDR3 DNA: TGTGCTAGTGGTTTAGAGGGTTTCTACAATGAGCAGTTCTTC.

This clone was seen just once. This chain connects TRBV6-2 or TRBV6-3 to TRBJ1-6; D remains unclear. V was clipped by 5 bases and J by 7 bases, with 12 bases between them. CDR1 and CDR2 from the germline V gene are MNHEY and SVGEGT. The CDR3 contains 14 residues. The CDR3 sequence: CASSHPEGNSPLHF. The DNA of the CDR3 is TGTGCCAGCAGTCACCCGGAGGGAAATTCACCCCTCCACTTT.

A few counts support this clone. The CDR3 is CASSRGQGTEAFF. DNA for the CDR3: TGTGCCAGCAGTAGGGGACAGGGGACTGAAGCTTTCTTT. The chain uses TRBV9 and TRBJ1-1, with 10 bases matching TRBD1. Trimming at V came to 5 bases and at J to 5 bases, leaving 3 bases not matched to a gene. This CDR3 region has 13 residues. The germline CDR1 and CDR2 sequences are SGDLS and YYNGEE.

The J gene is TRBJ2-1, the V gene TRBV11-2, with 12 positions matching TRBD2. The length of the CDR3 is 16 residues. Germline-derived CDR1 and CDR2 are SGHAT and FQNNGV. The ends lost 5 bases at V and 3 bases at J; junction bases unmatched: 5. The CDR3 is CASSPASGGGYNEQFF. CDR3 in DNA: TGTGCCAGCAGCCCCGCTAGCGGGGGGGGCTACAATGAGCAGTTCTTC.

CDR3 region: CASSLEKDRGGGYTF. The DNA for the CDR3 is TGTGCCAGCAGCTTAGAGAAGGACCGGGGGGGTGGCTACACCTTC. The chain uses TRBV11-2 and TRBJ1-2, with D possibly TRBD1 on 5 matching bases. Germline CDR1 reads SGHAT; CDR2 reads FQNNGV. V dropped 0 bases and J dropped 7 bases, with 15 bases sitting between them. CDR3 length: 15 amino acids.